The rows below give T cell receptor beta chains drawn from one sample of a study of Tregs in tolerant kidney transplant recipients. Antigens for these TCRs are unknown. The repertoire was sequenced with immunoSEQ multiplex PCR; TCRdb's copy has only in-frame clones and lacks some. The table lists about 44,000 clones, just under 97% of them singletons. Sequences were obtained from Tregs from blood cultured with allogeneic cells. The receptors shown here come from a human donor in good health. CDR3s include the opening cysteine and the closing phenylalanine or tryptophan. The order of the fields is J gene, V gene, clone size, D gene, CDR3 protein, CDR3 DNA. The D gene is left open where the match is weak. The size field is filled for only some rows; it gives once, few, many or a size class.

TRBJ1-1 TRBV10-1 - - CASSEISGGRAFF TGCGCCAGCAGTGAAATAAGTGGGGGCCGGGCTTTCTTT
TRBJ1-1 TRBV5-1 - TRBD1 CASSQLDRGNTEAFF TGCGCCAGCAGCCAACTCGACAGGGGGAACACTGAAGCTTTCTTT
TRBJ1-1 TRBV30 - - CAWSVWANTEAFF TGTGCCTGGAGTGTATGGGCGAACACTGAAGCTTTCTTT
TRBJ1-1 TRBV6-6 - - CASSPIGRRTEAFF TGTGCCAGCAGTCCCATCGGTCGGCGCACTGAAGCTTTCTTT
TRBJ2-7 TRBV27 - TRBD1 CASSRTGGAFRF TGTGCCAGCAGTAGGACAGGGGGCGCATTCCGATTC
TRBJ2-2 TRBV30 once - CAWSLDLTGELFF TGTGCCTGGAGCCTAGACCTTACCGGGGAGCTGTTTTTT
TRBJ2-7 TRBV27 - - CASSLMSGPYEQYF TGTGCCAGCAGTTTAATGTCAGGGCCCTACGAGCAGTACTTC
TRBJ2-3 TRBV6-1 - TRBD2 CASREGLANTDTQYF TGTGCCAGCAGGGAGGGACTAGCGAACACAGATACGCAGTATTTT
TRBJ2-5 TRBV5-6 - - CASSLVGSYQETQYF TGTGCCAGCAGCTTGGTGGGGTCGTACCAAGAGACCCAGTACTTC
TRBJ2-7 TRBV5-1 - TRBD2 CASSLEGGRFYEQYF TGCGCCAGCAGCTTGGAAGGCGGGAGGTTCTACGAGCAGTACTTC
TRBJ1-1 TRBV15 - - CATSRGVNTEAFF TGTGCCACCAGCAGAGGAGTGAACACTGAAGCTTTCTTT
TRBJ1-1 TRBV18 few - CASSPITGGEEAFF TGTGCCAGCTCACCAATCACAGGAGGCGAGGAAGCTTTCTTT
TRBJ1-1 TRBV18 - TRBD1 CASSPGQGGGTEAFF TGTGCCAGCTCACCGGGACAGGGTGGGGGCACTGAAGCTTTCTTT
TRBJ1-1 TRBV6-6 - - CASSYSRGRGAEAFF TGTGCCAGCAGTTACTCGAGAGGCAGGGGCGCTGAAGCTTTCTTT
TRBJ1-6 TRBV7-3 - TRBD1 CASSLGQGYSPLHF TGTGCCAGCAGCTTGGGACAGGGGTATTCACCCCTCCACTTT
TRBJ2-7 TRBV23-1 - - CASTRTGCRYEQYF TGCGCCAGCACCCGAACAGGGTGCAGGTACGAGCAGTACTTC
TRBJ2-2 TRBV5-1 - - CASSLDPGELFF TGCGCCAGCAGCTTGGATCCCGGGGAGCTGTTTTTT
TRBJ1-2 TRBV5-1 - - CASSQGRDYGYTF TGCGCCAGCAGCCAGGGACGGGACTATGGCTACACCTTC
TRBJ2-2 TRBV6-6 - - CASSYSTGGELFF TGTGCCAGCAGTTACTCGACGGGGGGGGAGCTGTTTTTT
TRBJ2-7 TRBV30 - - CAWSPGTSYEQYF TGTGCCTGGAGCCCGGGGACAAGCTACGAGCAGTACTTC
TRBJ1-3 TRBV6-5 - - CASSSQGTTIYF TGTGCCAGCAGTTCACAGGGAACCACCATATATTTT
TRBJ1-1 TRBV6-5 - - CASSYRRSPTTEAFF TGTGCCAGCAGTTACCGCAGGAGCCCAACGACTGAAGCTTTCTTT
TRBJ1-4 TRBV7-2 - TRBD1 CASSPRTGGKLFF TGTGCCAGCAGCCCCCGGACAGGTGGGAAACTGTTTTTT
TRBJ2-7 TRBV7-2 - - CASRDLRGLHYEQYF TGTGCCAGCAGAGACCTCCGCGGGCTCCACTACGAGCAGTACTTC
TRBJ2-5 TRBV7-9 - TRBD1 CASSLWGRGTEETQYF TGTGCCAGCAGCTTATGGGGCAGGGGGACCGAAGAGACCCAGTACTTC
TRBJ1-5 TRBV21-1 - - CASRWAHLAQPQHF TGTGCCAGCAGGTGGGCTCACTTAGCTCAGCCCCAGCATTTT
TRBJ2-7 TRBV10-3 - - CAISDPGRVHEQYF TGTGCCATCAGTGACCCCGGGAGAGTCCACGAGCAGTACTTC
TRBJ1-2 TRBV5-1 - - CASRPDRLNGYTF TGCGCCAGCAGGCCAGACAGGTTAAATGGCTACACCTTC
TRBJ2-5 TRBV5-8 - - CASSSAYSRDALYF TGTGCCAGCAGCTCGGCCTATTCACGGGACGCTTTGTACTTC
TRBJ1-4 TRBV2 - TRBD1 CASRGQGHEKLFF TGTGCCAGCAGGGGACAGGGCCATGAAAAACTGTTTTTT
TRBJ2-1 TRBV11-3 - TRBD2 CASSLGGGHGEQFF TGTGCCAGCAGCTTAGGGGGAGGGCACGGTGAGCAGTTCTTC
TRBJ1-5 TRBV18 - TRBD1 CASSPTTGGNQPQHF TGTGCCAGCTCACCTACGACAGGGGGCAATCAGCCCCAGCATTTT
TRBJ1-4 TRBV25-1 - - CASSESGKGNEKLFF TGTGCCAGCAGTGAATCCGGGAAGGGCAATGAAAAACTGTTTTTT
TRBJ2-5 TRBV10-1 - - CASSELQGQETQYF TGCGCCAGCAGTGAATTGCAGGGACAAGAGACCCAGTACTTC